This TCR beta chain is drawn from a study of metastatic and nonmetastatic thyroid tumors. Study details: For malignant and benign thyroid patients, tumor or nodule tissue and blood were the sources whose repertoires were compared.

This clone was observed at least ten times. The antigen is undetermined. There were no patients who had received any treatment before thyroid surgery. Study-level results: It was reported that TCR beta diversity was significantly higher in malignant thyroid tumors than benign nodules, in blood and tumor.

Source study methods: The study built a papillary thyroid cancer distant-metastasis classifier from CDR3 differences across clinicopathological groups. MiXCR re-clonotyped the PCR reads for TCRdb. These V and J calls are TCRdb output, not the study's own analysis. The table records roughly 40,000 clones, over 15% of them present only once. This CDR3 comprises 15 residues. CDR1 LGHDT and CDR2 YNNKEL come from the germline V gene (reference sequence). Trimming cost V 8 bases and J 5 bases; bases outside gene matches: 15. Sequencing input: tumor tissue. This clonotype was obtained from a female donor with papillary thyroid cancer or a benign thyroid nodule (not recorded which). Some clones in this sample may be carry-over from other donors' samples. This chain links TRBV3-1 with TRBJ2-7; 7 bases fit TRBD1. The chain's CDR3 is CASGGFGQGENEQYF. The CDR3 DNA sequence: TGTGCCAGCGGAGGTTTTGGTCAGGGGGAGAACGAGCAGTACTTC.